The subject of this entry is one T cell receptor beta chain. This sample stems from a study of blood T cell repertoires in COVID-19. Using immunoSEQ multiplex PCR, the repertoire was profiled, and TCRdb retains in-frame clones only, with some absent. The table lists under 300,000 clones, 83% of them singletons. The ends lost 5 bases at V and 7 bases at J; junction bases unmatched: 7. This CDR3 has 15 residues. CDR1 LGHNA and CDR2 YSLEER come from the germline V gene. This TCR derives from a woman between 45 and 60 years old who had recovered from COVID-19. What was sequenced was peripheral blood. The chain uses TRBV4-3 and TRBJ1-6, with 8 bases identical to TRBD1. The CDR3 bases are TGCGCCAGCAGCTTTGGGGGGACAGGAAATTCACCCCTCCACTTT. Protein: CASSFGGTGNSPLHF.